Listed below are T cell receptor beta chains from one sample, sequenced in a study of blood T cells in healthy people across ages. One entry per CDR3 protein, called by TCRdb with MiXCR from the 5' RACE reads. The repertoire holds around 800,000 distinct CDR3 sequences, with roughly 24% as singletons. These data were also reused for a study on T cells of mothers and their children.

Material for sequencing was blood. The receptors derive from a boy between 5 and 17 years old in good health. CDR3s include the opening cysteine and the closing phenylalanine or tryptophan. The D gene is left open where the match is weak. Clone size is shown for a subset of rows, as once, few, many or a class of expanded clone.

D gene,J gene,V gene,clone size,CDR3 protein,CDR3 DNA
NA,TRBJ2-5,TRBV12-5,NA,CASGLTGTQETQYF,TGTGCTAGTGGTTTGACGGGAACGCAGGAGACCCAGTACTTC
TRBD1,TRBJ1-2,TRBV25-1,NA,CASETGTASYGYTF,TGTGCCAGCGAAACCGGGACAGCAAGCTATGGCTACACCTTC
TRBD1,TRBJ2-7,TRBV11-2,NA,CASSLNPGTGPIQAYEQYF,TGTGCCAGCAGCTTAAATCCCGGGACAGGGCCTATTCAGGCCTACGAGCAGTACTTC
NA,TRBJ2-6,TRBV7-9,NA,CASSLAGQGAGANVLTF,TGTGCCAGCAGCTTAGCGGGCCAGGGAGCTGGGGCCAACGTCCTGACTTTC
NA,TRBJ2-3,TRBV6-1,NA,CASSLTDTRYF,TGTGCCAGCAGCCTGACCGATACGCGGTATTTT
NA,TRBJ1-2,TRBV3-1,NA,CASSPGRAYGYTF,TGTGCCAGCAGCCCTGGACGGGCCTATGGCTACACCTTC
NA,TRBJ1-3,TRBV20-1,NA,CSASGAARNTIYF,TGCAGTGCCTCAGGGGCTGCAAGAAACACCATATATTTT
TRBD1,TRBJ2-7,TRBV20-1,NA,CSAFKQGPHEQYF,TGCAGTGCTTTTAAACAGGGGCCCCACGAGCAGTACTTC
NA,TRBJ2-4,TRBV21-1,NA,CASSKGRESKNIQYF,TGTGCCAGCAGCAAAGGTCGGGAATCCAAAAACATTCAGTACTTC
NA,TRBJ1-2,TRBV18,NA,CASSLGQPHGYTF,TGTGCCAGCTCACTAGGACAGCCTCATGGCTACACCTTC
NA,TRBJ2-2,TRBV12-3/TRBV12-4,NA,CASRTPGELFF,TGTGCCAGCCGGACCCCCGGGGAGCTGTTTTTT
NA,TRBJ2-1,TRBV24-1,NA,CATSSQNNEQFF,TGTGCCACCAGTTCGCAGAACAATGAGCAGTTCTTC
TRBD2,TRBJ2-3,TRBV9,few,CASSAGTSGTDTQYF,TGTGCCAGCAGCGCCGGCACTAGCGGCACAGATACGCAGTATTTT
NA,TRBJ2-1,TRBV12-3/TRBV12-4,few,CASSLGSSNEQFF,TGTGCCAGCAGTTTGGGCTCGTCAAATGAGCAGTTCTTC
TRBD1,TRBJ2-7,TRBV28,NA,CASSLTGTGLHEQYF,TGTGCCAGCAGCCTAACCGGGACAGGGCTTCACGAGCAGTACTTC
TRBD2,TRBJ2-5,TRBV7-2,NA,CASSSRLAGRSETQYF,TGTGCCAGCAGCTCAAGACTAGCGGGGAGGTCGGAGACCCAGTACTTC
TRBD2,TRBJ2-5,TRBV12-3/TRBV12-4,NA,CASSPPRTSGRQETQYF,TGTGCCAGCAGTCCACCCAGGACTAGTGGAAGACAAGAGACCCAGTACTTC
NA,TRBJ1-2,TRBV24-1,NA,CATSENQGYYTF,TGTGCCACCAGTGAGAACCAGGGTTACTACACCTTC
NA,TRBJ2-4,TRBV11-2,NA,CASSLGRVAKNIQYF,TGTGCCAGCAGCTTAGGGAGGGTGGCCAAAAACATTCAGTACTTC
NA,TRBJ2-5,TRBV6-1,few,CASSVYRYQETQYF,TGTGCCAGCAGTGTCTACAGGTACCAAGAGACCCAGTACTTC
NA,TRBJ1-2,TRBV28,NA,CASSLRGWLGSDLDGYTF,TGTGCCAGCAGTTTAAGGGGCTGGTTAGGGTCTGACCTTGATGGCTACACCTTC